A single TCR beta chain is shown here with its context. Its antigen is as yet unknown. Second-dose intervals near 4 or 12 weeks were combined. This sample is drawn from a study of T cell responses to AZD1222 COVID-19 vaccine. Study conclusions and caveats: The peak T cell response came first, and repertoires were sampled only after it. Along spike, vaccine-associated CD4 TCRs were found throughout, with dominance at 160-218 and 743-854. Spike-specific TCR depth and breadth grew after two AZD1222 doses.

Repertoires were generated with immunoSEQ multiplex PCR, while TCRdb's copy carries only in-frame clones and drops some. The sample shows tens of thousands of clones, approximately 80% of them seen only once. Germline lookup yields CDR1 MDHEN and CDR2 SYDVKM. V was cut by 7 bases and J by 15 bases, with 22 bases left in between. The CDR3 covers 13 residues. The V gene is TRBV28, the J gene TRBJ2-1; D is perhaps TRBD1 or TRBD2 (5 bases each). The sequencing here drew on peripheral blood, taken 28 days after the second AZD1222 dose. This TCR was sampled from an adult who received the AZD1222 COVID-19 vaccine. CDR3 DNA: TGTGCCAGCACCACCGGACAAAGGGACGTTCTGTTCTTC. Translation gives CASTTGQRDVLFF.